These T cell receptor beta chains were read from a single sample in a study of T cells in Graves' hyperthyroidism and ophthalmopathy. TCRdb reprocessed the multiplex PCR reads via MiXCR and lists one record per CDR3 protein. There are roughly 570,000 distinct CDR3 sequences in the sample; 46% occur only once, and more than 7% lies in the top ten. The sequenced material came from peripheral blood or thyroid tissue (not recorded which). The receptors stem from a woman under 30 with Graves' hyperthyroidism. Each CDR3 is given with its conserved first and last residue. D genes are given only for firm matches. Some rows mark clone size as missing; the rest say once, few, many or name a class of expanded clone.

D,V,J,size,DNA,CDR3
TRBD1,TRBV2,TRBJ2-5,-,TGTGCCAGCGAGGCGGGACAGGGGTATCAGCCCCAGTACTTC,CASEAGQGYQPQYF
-,TRBV6-1,TRBJ2-5,many,TGTGCCACCCTGATAACGGGGCATGGCCAAGAGACCCAGTACTTC,CATLITGHGQETQYF
TRBD2,TRBV4-2,TRBJ2-7,-,TGTGCCAGCAGCCCAGGCACTAGCGGGAGTTTCGAGCAGTACTTC,CASSPGTSGSFEQYF
TRBD1,TRBV4-3,TRBJ2-6,-,TGCGCCAGCAGCCAAGTAGGGACAGTCGTGGCCAGCGTCCTGACTTTC,CASSQVGTVVASVLTF
-,TRBV27,TRBJ2-6,few,TGTGCCAGCAAGGGGAAGGCTGGGGCCAACGTCCTGACTTTC,CASKGKAGANVLTF
-,TRBV20-1,TRBJ2-1,-,TGCAGTGTTAGAGTCTTACTTGGCAGGGACAATGAGCAGTTCTTC,CSVRVLLGRDNEQFF
-,TRBV6-2/TRBV6-3,TRBJ2-7,many,TGTGCCAGCAGTTACTTTCCCGGCTCCTACGAGCAGTACTTC,CASSYFPGSYEQYF
-,TRBV29-1,TRBJ2-7,-,TGCAGCGTTAAAGGCAGGGCTATGGGGGAGCAGTACTTC,CSVKGRAMGEQYF
TRBD1,TRBV20-1,TRBJ2-5,-,TGCAGTGCTGCAGGGGGAGCAAAAGAGACCCAGTACTTC,CSAAGGAKETQYF
-,TRBV12-3/TRBV12-4,TRBJ2-7,many,TGTGCCAGCGCGGGGTTGTCCTACGAGCAGTACTTC,CASAGLSYEQYF
-,TRBV29-1,TRBJ1-1,-,TGCAGCGTTGAGGACAGCGATATAGCTTTCTTT,CSVEDSDIAFF
TRBD2,TRBV20-1,TRBJ2-5,many,TGCAGTGCTTCGGGACTAGCGGGAAATCAAGAGACCCAGTACTTC,CSASGLAGNQETQYF
TRBD1,TRBV10-2,TRBJ2-7,-,TGCGCCAGCGGATGGACAGGTACCTACGAGCAGTACTTC,CASGWTGTYEQYF
TRBD2,TRBV29-1,TRBJ2-1,-,TGCAGCGTTGACGCTAGCGGGAGTCGCTACAATGAGCAGTTCTTC,CSVDASGSRYNEQFF
TRBD2,TRBV5-1,TRBJ2-7,-,TGCGCCAGCAGCTCCTCCGGGGGGACTAGCGGGACCACCTTCTCCTACGAGCAGTACTTC,CASSSSGGTSGTTFSYEQYF
TRBD1,TRBV5-1,TRBJ2-7,-,TGCGCCAGCAGCCTGGGACAGTCCGTTAACACCGGGGAGGAGCAGTACTTC,CASSLGQSVNTGEEQYF
-,TRBV7-9,TRBJ1-1,many,TGTGCCAGCAGCTTACAGGGAGAAGCTGAAGCTTTCTTT,CASSLQGEAEAFF
TRBD2,TRBV2,TRBJ2-5,many,TGTGCCAGCAGTGGGGACCGACTAGCGGGCTTGGGGACCCAGTACTTC,CASSGDRLAGLGTQYF
TRBD2,TRBV7-7,TRBJ2-2,many,TGTGCTAGCAGCTTAAAAAGTCTAGCGGGAGCCGACACCGGGGAGCTGTTTTTT,CASSLKSLAGADTGELFF
TRBD1,TRBV12-3/TRBV12-4,TRBJ1-5,-,TGTGCCAGCAGTTTGGGACAGGAAGACTACGAGCATTTT,CASSLGQEDYEHF
-,TRBV14,TRBJ2-6,many,TGTGCCAGCAGCCAAGTCCGAGGGGGGTTTGGGGCCAACGTCCTGACTTTC,CASSQVRGGFGANVLTF